One and the same sample provided the 24 T cell receptor beta chains below, sequenced in a study of cytomegalovirus exposure and HLA in healthy donors (dated by TCRdb to about 2017). Libraries were made using the immunoSEQ multiplex PCR assay. The multiplex PCR relied on a mix of 60 forward primers for TCR Vbeta segments and 13 reverse primers for TCR Jbeta segments. TCRdb took over this immuneACCESS table, retaining in-frame rearrangements with V and J assigned. Such tables are incomplete; in checked studies, under half of the missing clones stem from an unresolved V gene, and the remainder is unexplained. In all, the sample holds 200,000 to 250,000 clones, and 70% to 90% of those were seen once. The ten largest clones take up approximately 0.24% of the sample. Sequencing was carried out using PBMCs. The receptors shown here come from a girl aged 2-10 years in good health and CMV-seronegative.

The chain joins TRBV9 to TRBJ1-4; no definite D call. There are 16 residues in the CDR3. In germline, CDR1 is SGDLS, CDR2 YYNGEE. V lost 0 bases, J lost 0 bases, and 9 bases lay in between. CDR3 sequence reads: CASSVDSAATNEKLFF. In DNA form, the CDR3 reads TGTGCCAGCAGCGTAGATTCCGCAGCAACTAATGAAAAACTGTTTTTT.

The V call is TRBV5-4, the J call TRBJ2-3; 11 bases agree with TRBD2. This CDR3 has 16 residues. Per the germline V gene, CDR1 is SGHNT and CDR2 is YYREEE (reference sequence). Germline trimming cut 1 base from V and 4 bases from J; bases unmatched to any gene: 5. CDR3 region: CASSLIGTSGPDTQYF. In DNA form, the CDR3 reads TGTGCCAGCAGCTTGATCGGGACTAGCGGCCCAGATACGCAGTATTTT.

The rearrangement links TRBV7-6 to TRBJ2-3; TRBD2 matches 15 bases. The germline gives CDR1 SGHVS, CDR2 FNYEAQ. The CDR3 has 19 residues. Unmatched junction bases numbered 11, after V lost 5 bases and J lost 2 bases. In DNA, the CDR3 is TGTGCCAGCAGCGACCGGCGGGGGACTAGCGGGGGGTCCACAGATACGCAGTATTTT. This sequence encodes CASSDRRGTSGGSTDTQYF.

In this sample, this clone turned up a few times. The chain carries TRBV6-5 and TRBJ2-7, with 8 nucleotides matching TRBD2. The germline V gene encodes CDR1 MNHEY and CDR2 SVGAGI. The CDR3 is 14 residues long. The V and J ends lost 6 bases and 3 bases, in that order; junction bases with no gene match: 7. CDR3: CASRGVAGLYEQYF. The CDR3 bases are TGTGCCAGCAGGGGTGTAGCGGGGCTCTACGAGCAGTACTTC.

The chain joins TRBV5-1 to TRBJ2-1; no definite D call. The V end was cut by 4 bases, the J end by 6 bases, with 5 bases between. The CDR3 consists of 11 residues. CDR1 is SGHRS and CDR2 is YFSETQ in the germline V gene. The CDR3 spells CASSLGNEQFF. The CDR3, as DNA: TGCGCCAGCAGCCTCGGCAATGAGCAGTTCTTC.

This clone occurred a few times. V is TRBV6-1 and J is TRBJ1-5; possibly TRBD1 for D (6 bases). Germline V gene sequence: CDR1 MNHNS, CDR2 SASEGT. Between the trimmed V and J ends, which lost 4 bases and 8 bases, there was a span of 18 bases. The CDR3 runs 15 residues. The CDR3 loop reads CASSVQGGGLEPQHF. The CDR3 nucleotides are TGTGCCAGCAGTGTACAAGGGGGTGGGTTAGAGCCCCAGCATTTT.

V gene TRBV19 combines with J gene TRBJ1-1; maybe TRBD1 (5 bases). This CDR3 is built from 15 residues. V lost 5 bases, J lost 0 bases, and 13 bases lay in between. CDR1 LNHDA and CDR2 SQIVND come from the germline V gene (reference sequence). The CDR3: CASSSKTVMNTEAFF. The CDR3 DNA reads TGTGCCAGTAGTTCCAAGACAGTTATGAACACTGAAGCTTTCTTT.

The genes are TRBV2 and TRBJ1-5, with 7 nucleotides matching TRBD1. Trimming took 4 bases from V and 0 from J; bases not matched to a gene: 3. The V gene's germline CDR1 is SNHLY and CDR2 FYNNEI. CDR3 size: 15 residues. This CDR3 is CASSVGTDSNQPQHF. CDR3 nucleotide sequence: TGTGCCAGCAGTGTAGGGACAGATAGCAATCAGCCCCAGCATTTT. Using reference TRBV2 and TRBJ1-5 for the parts outside the CDR3, the full variable domain is EPEVTQTPSHQVTQMGQEVILRCVPISNHLYFYWYRQILGQKVEFLVSFYNNEISEKSEIFDDQFSVERPDGSNFTLKIRSTKLEDSAMYFCASSVGTDSNQPQHFGDGTRLSIL.

The chain links TRBV6-1 to TRBJ2-7; perhaps TRBD2 as D (5 bases). This CDR3 contains 12 residues. The germline V gene encodes CDR1 MNHNS and CDR2 SASEGT. Trimming pared 5 bases from V and 6 bases from J, leaving 11 bases between. For the CDR3, the DNA is TGTGCCAGCAGTTATCGAGGGTCCGAGCAGTACTTC. Translation: CASSYRGSEQYF.

This chain connects TRBV5-1 to TRBJ2-5; D may be TRBD2 (5 bases). The CDR3 sequence is 13 residues long. With 0 bases removed from V and 11 bases from J, the gap between germline ends came to 14 bases. From germline, CDR1 is SGHRS and CDR2 YFSETQ. CDR3 in amino acids: CASSLGSGGEQYF. DNA for the CDR3: TGCGCCAGCAGCTTGGGCTCCGGAGGAGAGCAGTACTTC.

The chain recombines TRBV6-6 with TRBJ2-7; maybe TRBD2 (6 bases). V lost 2 bases and J 2 bases, leaving 10 bases between the germline ends. CDR1 and CDR2 from the germline V gene are MNHNY and SVGAGI (reference sequence). The CDR3 consists of 14 residues. The CDR3 DNA sequence: TGTGCCAGCAGTTACGGGGGGAACGCCTACGAGCAGTACTTC. Encoded protein: CASSYGGNAYEQYF.

The rearrangement links TRBV5-1 to TRBJ2-2; D is possibly TRBD1 (6 bases). Germline CDR1 and CDR2: SGHRS and YFSETQ. The CDR3 sequence is 16 residues long. The V gene lost 4 bases and the J gene lost 5 bases, with 18 bases spanning the gap. CDR3 protein: CASSGIGTHATGELFF. CDR3 DNA sequence: TGCGCCAGCAGCGGAATCGGGACACACGCAACCGGGGAGCTGTTTTTT.

This chain connects TRBV5-1 to TRBJ1-1; TRBD1 matches at 7 bases. Germline V CDR1 and CDR2: SGHRS, YFSETQ. Trimming at V came to 5 bases and at J to 1 base, leaving 8 bases not matched to a gene. This CDR3 comprises 15 residues. DNA of the CDR3: TGCGCCAGCAGTAGCCAGGGGGTGGCGAACACTGAAGCTTTCTTT. Protein: CASSSQGVANTEAFF.

This clone was counted a single time. The chain combines TRBV28 with TRBJ2-3, with 11 bases matching TRBD2. Germline CDR1 and CDR2: MDHEN and SYDVKM. The CDR3 spans 18 residues. V shed 6 bases, J shed 6 bases, and the junction held 17 bases outside the gene matches. For the CDR3, the DNA is TGTGCCAGCAGCCGGCCCCGCGGGGTAGCGGGAGGGAGGGATACGCAGTATTTT. Protein: CASSRPRGVAGGRDTQYF.

This chain connects TRBV9 to TRBJ2-1; 7 bases line up with TRBD2. CDR3 size: 18 residues. The V segment lost 0 bases and the J segment 0 bases; nucleotides outside the gene matches: 9. CDR1 SGDLS and CDR2 YYNGEE come from the germline V gene. CDR3 sequence reads: CASSVVPAGGSSYNEQFF. The CDR3 DNA reads as TGTGCCAGCAGCGTAGTGCCCGCGGGCGGGAGCTCCTACAATGAGCAGTTCTTC.

The rearrangement uses TRBV7-2 and TRBJ2-3; the D gene is possibly TRBD1 (5 bases). The CDR3 is 14 amino acids. Germline V lookup: CDR1 SGHTA, CDR2 FQGNSA. The V end was cut by 4 bases, the J end by 2 bases, with 10 bases between. DNA of the CDR3: TGTGCCAGCAGCTCAAGACAGACCACAGATACGCAGTATTTT. Translated, it gives CASSSRQTTDTQYF. The full variable domain, in which reference TRBV7-2 and TRBJ2-3 provide the parts outside the CDR3, is GAGVSQSPSNKVTEKGKDVELRCDPISGHTALYWYRQSLGQGLEFLIYFQGNSAPDKSGLPSDRFSAERTGGSVSTLTIQRTQQEDSAVYLCASSSRQTTDTQYFGPGTRLTVL.

The genes are TRBV7-2 and TRBJ2-5; 7 bases match TRBD1. Germline-derived CDR1 and CDR2 are SGHTA and FQGNSA. The CDR3 sequence is 15 residues long. J was trimmed by 1 base and V by 4 bases; bases with no gene match: 6. CDR3 coding DNA: TGTGCCAGCAGCTACCGAGGGGACAGCCAAGAGACCCAGTACTTC. The encoded protein is CASSYRGDSQETQYF.

The V gene is TRBV5-4, the J gene TRBJ2-1; 7 bases line up with TRBD1. J lost 2 bases, V lost 4 bases, and 12 bases had no gene match. Germline loops: CDR1 SGHNT, CDR2 YYREEE (reference sequence). The CDR3 is 17 residues long. The CDR3 region is CASSPGHRGSPYNEQFF. CDR3 coding DNA: TGTGCCAGCAGCCCAGGTCACAGGGGAAGTCCCTACAATGAGCAGTTCTTC.

This chain connects TRBV5-6 to TRBJ2-7; 9 bases are a match to TRBD2. The ends lost 0 bases at V and 7 bases at J; junction bases unmatched: 5. CDR1 SGHDT and CDR2 YYEEEE come from the germline V gene. The CDR3 extends over 14 amino acids. The CDR3 DNA is TGTGCCAGCAGCTTGGGCGGGAGGGCCGGAGAGCAGTACTTC. Amino acids: CASSLGGRAGEQYF.

This chain connects TRBV5-8 to TRBJ1-2, with no clear D. CDR3 length equals 15 residues. The ends were cut back, 0 bases at V and 5 bases at J, with 14 bases in the middle. The germline gives CDR1 SGHTS, CDR2 YDEGEE. The CDR3 sequence: CASSLELGAGYGYTF. Here the CDR3 DNA reads TGTGCCAGCAGCTTGGAGCTGGGAGCGGGGTATGGCTACACCTTC.

V and J are TRBV2 and TRBJ2-5; no reliable D call. This CDR3 is 12 amino acids long. The V gene lost 4 bases and the J gene lost 7 bases, with 10 bases spanning the gap. The germline gives CDR1 SNHLY, CDR2 FYNNEI. In DNA, the CDR3 is TGTGCCAGCAGTGTCTTGCTCGGGACCCAGTACTTC. This encodes CASSVLLGTQYF.

Concerning this clone: Other DNA sequences in the same sample also yield this CDR3. This CDR3 is CAWSGLGETQYF. CDR3 in DNA: TGTGCCTGGAGTGGCCTAGGAGAGACCCAGTACTTC. V and J are TRBV30 and TRBJ2-5, with D unclear. The CDR3 extends over 12 amino acids. V was pared by 1 base and J by 4 bases, with 7 bases between. Germline loops: CDR1 GTSNPN, CDR2 SVGIG (reference sequence). Filled out from reference TRBV30 and TRBJ2-5, the complete variable domain reads SQTIHQWPATLVQPVGSPLSLECTVEGTSNPNLYWYRQAAGRGLQLLFYSVGIGQISSEVPQNLSASRPQDRQFILSSKKLLLSDSGFYLCAWSGLGETQYFGPGTRLLVL.

There are a few counts of this clone. V and J are TRBV6-1 and TRBJ2-5, with a possible D match to TRBD2 (5 bases). Trimming stripped 1 base from V and 5 bases from J, with 5 bases between. Germline V gene sequence: CDR1 MNHNS, CDR2 SASEGT. The CDR3 length is 12 residues. In nucleotides, the CDR3 is TGTGCCAGCAGTGAAGGGAGGGAGACCCAGTACTTC. Translating it yields CASSEGRETQYF.

The chain carries TRBV6-5 and TRBJ2-3; 7 nucleotides align to TRBD2. Losses at the gene ends were 6 bases for V and 5 bases for J; bases not matched to a gene: 11. CDR3 size: 15 residues. Per the germline V gene, CDR1 is MNHEY and CDR2 is SVGAGI. CDR3 in amino acids: CASSLRGGRGDTQYF. In nucleotides, the CDR3 is TGTGCCAGCAGCCTCCGGGGAGGGAGAGGAGATACGCAGTATTTT.